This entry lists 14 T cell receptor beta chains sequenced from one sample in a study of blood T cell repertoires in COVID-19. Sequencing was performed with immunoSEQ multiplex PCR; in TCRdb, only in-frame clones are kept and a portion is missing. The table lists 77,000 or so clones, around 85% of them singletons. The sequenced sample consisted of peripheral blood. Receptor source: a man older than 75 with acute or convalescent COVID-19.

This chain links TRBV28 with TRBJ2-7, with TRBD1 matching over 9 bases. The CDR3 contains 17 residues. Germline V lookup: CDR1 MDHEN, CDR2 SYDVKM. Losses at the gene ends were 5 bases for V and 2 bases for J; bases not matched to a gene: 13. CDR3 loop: CASSTLRTGANPYEQYF. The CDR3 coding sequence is TGTGCCAGCAGTACCCTCCGGACAGGGGCAAATCCCTACGAGCAGTACTTC.

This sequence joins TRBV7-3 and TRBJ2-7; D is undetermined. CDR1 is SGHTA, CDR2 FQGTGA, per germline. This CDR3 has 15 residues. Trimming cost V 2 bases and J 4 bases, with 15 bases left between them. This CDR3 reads CASSLYSETRYEQYF. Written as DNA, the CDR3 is TGTGCCAGCAGCTTATATTCGGAGACGAGGTACGAGCAGTACTTC.

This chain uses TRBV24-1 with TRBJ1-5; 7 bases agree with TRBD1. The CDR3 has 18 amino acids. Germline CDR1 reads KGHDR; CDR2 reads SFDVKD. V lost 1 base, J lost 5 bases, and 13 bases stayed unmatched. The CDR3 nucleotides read TGTGCCACCAGTGATTTCCCGAACCTCGACAGGGTTCATCAGCCCCAGCATTTT. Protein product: CATSDFPNLDRVHQPQHF.

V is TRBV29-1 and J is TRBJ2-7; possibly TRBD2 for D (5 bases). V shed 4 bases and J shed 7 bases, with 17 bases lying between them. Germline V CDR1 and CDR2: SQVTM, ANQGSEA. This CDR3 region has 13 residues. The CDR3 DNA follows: TGCAGCGTTGTGCGTGGTGTGGGAGAGGAGCAGTACTTC. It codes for CSVVRGVGEEQYF.

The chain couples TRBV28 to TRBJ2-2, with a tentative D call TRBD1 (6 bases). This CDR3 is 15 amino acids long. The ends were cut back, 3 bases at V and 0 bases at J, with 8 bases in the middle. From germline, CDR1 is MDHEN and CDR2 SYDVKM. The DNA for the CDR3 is TGTGCCAGCAGTTTTTCAGGGGCGAACACCGGGGAGCTGTTTTTT. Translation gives CASSFSGANTGELFF. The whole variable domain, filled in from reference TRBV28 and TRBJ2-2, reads DVKVTQSSRYLVKRTGEKVFLECVQDMDHENMFWYRQDPGLGLRLIYFSYDVKMKEKGDIPEGYSVSREKKERFSLILESASTNQTSMYLCASSFSGANTGELFFGEGSRLTVL.

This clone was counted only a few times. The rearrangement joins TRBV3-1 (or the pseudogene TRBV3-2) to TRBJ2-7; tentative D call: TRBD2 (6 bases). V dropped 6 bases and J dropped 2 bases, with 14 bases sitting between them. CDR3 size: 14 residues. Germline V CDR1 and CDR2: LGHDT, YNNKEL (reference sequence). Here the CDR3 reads CASSRDWGAYEQYF. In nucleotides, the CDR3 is TGTGCCAGCAGTCGAGATTGGGGGGCCTACGAGCAGTACTTC.

The CDR3 DNA reads as TGTGCCACCCAGCGGGGGGAGACTCGGTCCTACGAGCAGTACTTC. Translated, it gives CATQRGETRSYEQYF. The chain uses TRBV6-6 and TRBJ2-7, with TRBD2 identical over 9 bases. The germline CDR1 and CDR2 sequences are MNHNY and SVGAGI (reference sequence). This CDR3 contains 15 residues. Trimming cost V 10 bases and J 1 base; bases outside gene matches: 11.

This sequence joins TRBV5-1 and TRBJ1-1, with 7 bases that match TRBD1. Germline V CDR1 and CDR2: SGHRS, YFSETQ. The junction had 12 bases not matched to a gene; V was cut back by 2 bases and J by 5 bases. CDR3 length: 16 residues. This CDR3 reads CASSLGLEGARTEAFF. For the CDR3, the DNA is TGCGCCAGCAGCTTAGGATTGGAGGGGGCGAGGACTGAAGCTTTCTTT.

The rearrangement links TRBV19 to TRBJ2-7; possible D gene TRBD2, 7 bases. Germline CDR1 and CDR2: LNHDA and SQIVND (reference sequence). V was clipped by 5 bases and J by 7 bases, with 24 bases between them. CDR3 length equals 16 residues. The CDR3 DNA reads TGTGCCAGTAGTTCCTTTAGGAACGGGGGGCAGGGGGAGCAGTACTTC. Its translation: CASSSFRNGGQGEQYF. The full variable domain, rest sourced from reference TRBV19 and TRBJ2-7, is DGGITQSPKYLFRKEGQNVTLSCEQNLNHDAMYWYRQDPGQGLRLIYYSQIVNDFQKGDIAEGYSVSREKKESFPLTVTSAQKNPTAFYLCASSSFRNGGQGEQYFGPGTRLTVT.

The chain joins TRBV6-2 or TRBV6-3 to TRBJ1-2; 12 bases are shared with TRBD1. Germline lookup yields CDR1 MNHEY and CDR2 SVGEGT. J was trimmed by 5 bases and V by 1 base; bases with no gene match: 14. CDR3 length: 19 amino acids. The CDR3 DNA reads TGTGCCAGCAGTTACTGGGTACCGGGACAGGGGGCCGACAGTTATGGCTACACCTTC. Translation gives CASSYWVPGQGADSYGYTF.

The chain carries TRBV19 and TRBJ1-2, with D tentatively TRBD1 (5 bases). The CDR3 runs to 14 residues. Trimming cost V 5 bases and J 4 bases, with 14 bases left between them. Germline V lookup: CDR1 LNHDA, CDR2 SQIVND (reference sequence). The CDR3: CASSLRDFRYGYTF. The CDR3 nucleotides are TGTGCCAGTAGTTTGAGGGACTTTCGCTATGGCTACACCTTC.

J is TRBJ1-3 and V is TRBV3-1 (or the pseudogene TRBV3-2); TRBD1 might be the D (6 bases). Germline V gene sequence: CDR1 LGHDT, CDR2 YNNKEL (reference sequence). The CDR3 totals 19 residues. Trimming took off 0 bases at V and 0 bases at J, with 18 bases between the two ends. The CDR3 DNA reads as TGTGCCAGCAGCCAAGATCAGCCAGGGGCTTCTTACTCTGGAAACACCATATATTTT. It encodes CASSQDQPGASYSGNTIYF.

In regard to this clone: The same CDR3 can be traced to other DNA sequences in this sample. The CDR3 DNA reads as TGTGCCAGCAGTTTTTCCGGGACAGGGGGTTTTGAGACCCAGTACTTC. Translating gives CASSFSGTGGFETQYF. The chain joins TRBV27 to TRBJ2-5, with 11 bases fitting TRBD1. Germline CDR1 is MNHEY and CDR2 is SMNVEV (reference sequence). The V gene end was trimmed by 3 bases and the J gene end by 5 bases; junction bases not matched to a gene: 8. This CDR3 has 16 residues.

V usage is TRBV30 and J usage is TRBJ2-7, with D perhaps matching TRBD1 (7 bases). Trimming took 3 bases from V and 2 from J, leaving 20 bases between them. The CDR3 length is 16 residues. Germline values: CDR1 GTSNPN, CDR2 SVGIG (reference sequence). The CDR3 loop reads CAWSPPGGGWPYEQYF. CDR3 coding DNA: TGTGCCTGGAGCCCCCCAGGGGGAGGATGGCCCTACGAGCAGTACTTC.